This T cell receptor beta chain was identified in a study of patients and donors after allogeneic stem cell transplantation. The CDR3 is made up of 11 amino acids. The V and J ends lost 8 bases and 4 bases respectively, with 9 bases between them. Germline CDR1 and CDR2: SGHKS and YYEKEE (reference sequence). TCRdb recomputed calls from the RT-PCR reads with MiXCR, one row per CDR3 protein. This table has around 200,000 distinct CDR3 sequences, over 30% appearing once. The sequenced sample consisted of blood, either unsorted or a sorted T cell fraction (not recorded which). This TCR was sampled from a human donor who was either an allogeneic HSCT recipient or a stem cell or donor lymphocyte infusion donor (not recorded which). It is not recorded whose cells these are; they may come from a transplant donor. The rearrangement uses TRBV5-5 and TRBJ1-2, with TRBD1 as a possible D gene (5 bases). Here the CDR3 reads CASGAVYGYTF. The CDR3 DNA follows: TGTGCCAGTGGGGCCGTCTATGGCTACACCTTC.